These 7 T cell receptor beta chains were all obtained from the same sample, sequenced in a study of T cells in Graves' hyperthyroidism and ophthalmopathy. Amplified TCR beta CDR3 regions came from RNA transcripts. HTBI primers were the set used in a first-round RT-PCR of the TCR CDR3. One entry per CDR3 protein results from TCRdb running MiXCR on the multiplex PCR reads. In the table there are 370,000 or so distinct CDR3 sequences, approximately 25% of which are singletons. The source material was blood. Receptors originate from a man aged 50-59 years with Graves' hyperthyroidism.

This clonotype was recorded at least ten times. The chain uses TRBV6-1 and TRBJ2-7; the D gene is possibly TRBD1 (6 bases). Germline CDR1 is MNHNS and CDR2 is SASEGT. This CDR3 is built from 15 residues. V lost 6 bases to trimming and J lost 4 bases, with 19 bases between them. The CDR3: CASSLRGRGSYEQYF. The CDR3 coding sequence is TGTGCCAGCAGCCTTAGGGGCAGGGGTTCGTACGAGCAGTACTTC.

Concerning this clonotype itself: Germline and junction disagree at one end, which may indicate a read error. The CDR3 is CASTLGLRGGRQFF. For the CDR3, the DNA is TGTGCCAGCACCTTAGGCCTCAGGGGCGGACGGCAGTTCTTC. The chain employs TRBV7-9 and TRBJ2-1; maybe TRBD1 (6 bases). The CDR3 covers 14 residues. Germline V gene lookup returns CDR1 SEHNR and CDR2 FQNEAQ (reference sequence).

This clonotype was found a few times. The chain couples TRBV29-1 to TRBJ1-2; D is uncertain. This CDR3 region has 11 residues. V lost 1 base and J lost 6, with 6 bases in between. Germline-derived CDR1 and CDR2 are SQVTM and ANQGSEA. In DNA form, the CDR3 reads TGCAGCGTTGAAGGTTCGGATGGCTACACCTTC. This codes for CSVEGSDGYTF. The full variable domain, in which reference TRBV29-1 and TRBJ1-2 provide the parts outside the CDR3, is SAVISQKPSRDICQRGTSLTIQCQVDSQVTMMFWYRQQPGQSLTLIATANQGSEATYESGFVIDKFPISRPNLTFSTLTVSNMSPEDSSIYLCSVEGSDGYTFGSGTRLTVV.

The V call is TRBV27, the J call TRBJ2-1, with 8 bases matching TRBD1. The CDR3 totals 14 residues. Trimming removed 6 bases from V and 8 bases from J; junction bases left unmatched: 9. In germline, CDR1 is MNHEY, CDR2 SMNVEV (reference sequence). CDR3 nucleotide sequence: TGTGCCAGCAGCCTGGACAGGGCTGGCGATGAGCAGTTCTTC. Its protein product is CASSLDRAGDEQFF.

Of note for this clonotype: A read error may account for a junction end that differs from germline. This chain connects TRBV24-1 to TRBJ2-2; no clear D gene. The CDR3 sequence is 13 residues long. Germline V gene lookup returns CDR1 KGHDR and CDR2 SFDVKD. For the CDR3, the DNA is TGTGCCACCATGGCCTCGAACGCCGGGGAGCTGTTTTTT. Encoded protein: CATMASNAGELFF.

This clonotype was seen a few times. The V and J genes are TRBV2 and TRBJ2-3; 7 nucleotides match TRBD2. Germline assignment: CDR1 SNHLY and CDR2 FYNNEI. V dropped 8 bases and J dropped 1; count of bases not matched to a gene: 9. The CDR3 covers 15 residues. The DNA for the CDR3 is TGTGCCAGCCGGATAGCGAGCGGGGGCACAGATACGCAGTATTTT. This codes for CASRIASGGTDTQYF. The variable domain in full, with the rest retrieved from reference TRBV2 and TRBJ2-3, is EPEVTQTPSHQVTQMGQEVILRCVPISNHLYFYWYRQILGQKVEFLVSFYNNEISEKSEIFDDQFSVERPDGSNFTLKIRSTKLEDSAMYFCASRIASGGTDTQYFGPGTRLTVL.

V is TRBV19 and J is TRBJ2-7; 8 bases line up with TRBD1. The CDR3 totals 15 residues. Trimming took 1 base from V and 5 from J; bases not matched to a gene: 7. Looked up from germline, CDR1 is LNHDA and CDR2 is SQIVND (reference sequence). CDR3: CASSIGRDRTHEQYF. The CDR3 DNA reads TGTGCCAGTAGTATAGGCAGGGACAGGACCCACGAGCAGTACTTC.